The entry that follows covers one TCR beta chain sequence. The antigen it recognizes is unknown. No much larger clone exists at a distance of one base, and base qualities are not known. The source of the sample is a study of identical twins (dated by TCRdb to about 2016). Background for the entire study: TCR alpha and beta repertoires from monozygotic twins, unrelated adults of various ages and cord blood were deep-sequenced to test whether fetal clonotypes persist. To rule out contamination, replicate twin experiments were performed at different times with different library preparation protocols.

Every donor in the study was a healthy Caucasian. The twin cohort consisted of three pairs of female monozygotic twins, all aged roughly 18 to 30 years. Peripheral blood mononuclear cells were the source from which RNA for the TCR libraries was isolated. Findings and caveats that apply to the study as a whole: Zero-insertion analyses could be partly confounded by invariant T cells such as MAIT and iNKT, although diverse VJ usage argued against such confounding for most clonotypes. A weaker excess of twin sharing was found in beta out-of-frame sequences because the signal-to-noise ratio was lowered by fewer shared sequences. Out-of-frame TCR alpha sequences shared between twins showed an excess of low generation-probability sequences compared with coincidental sharing between unrelated individuals. Abundant cord blood beta clonotypes had fewer insertions, young adult naive repertoires showed a similar but weaker trend, and memory repertoires showed no such trend. Out-of-frame TCR alpha sharing in monozygotic twins was systematically underestimated by recombination models, whereas sharing between unrelated individuals was in agreement with the recombination models. Because the same donors could not be followed over many years, the conclusions depended on cross-sectional statistical analysis.

Library preparation used 5' RACE. TCRdb records Illumina HiSeq 2000 as the sequencer. A universal primer binding site was added through template switching, and the final cDNA carried a unique molecular identifier so that TCR cDNA molecules could be counted accurately. Specific primers in the conserved constant-segment region were used to synthesize first-strand cDNA for TCR alpha and beta chains. To control for contamination, each cDNA library was double barcoded with a SMART-Mk sample barcode plus Illumina barcodes. TruSeq adapter sequences, together with Illumina sample barcodes, were added in two successive PCR steps. TCR alpha and beta cDNA libraries were sequenced on the Illumina HiSeq platform with custom primers. Under the source paper's analysis protocol: MiGEC was used to process raw reads and extract unique molecular identifiers, and MiXCR was used to find CDR3 positions. For each individual, recombination models were inferred using an EM algorithm with the repgenHMM and IGoR tools. The analysis of shared clonotypes was done with the tcR package in R, with sharing normalized by the product of cloneset sizes. Out-of-frame nonproductive sequences were analyzed to study raw recombination free of thymic and clonal selection effects. TCRdb redid the processing of the public reads, applying fastp at Q25 and MiXCR, and retained in-frame beta chains. Each entry merges the rows of one CDR3 protein and shows their most common DNA and genes. The V and J calls follow TCRdb's processing rather than the paper's. The sample contains 500,000 to 700,000 distinct CDR3 sequences, about 7.6% of them found a single time. The ten top clones hold roughly 1.6% of the sample.

The CDR3 measures 17 amino acids from cysteine to phenylalanine. Of all the DNA, just the CDR3 is kept, 51 bases in frame from base 1. The germline V gene sets CDR1 to SGHAT and CDR2 to FQNNGV. V and J lose 0 bases and 2 bases, and a span of 16 bases separates them. The same sample was also studied in work on yellow fever vaccine responses in identical twins. Looking at the second paper: According to the authors, in identical twins the way T cells responded to vaccination appeared partly convergent and partly personalized. In identical twins, the study followed T cell clones that responded to the vaccine with precision.

Material: PBMCs. The receptor's source is a young woman in good health. The rearrangement combines TRBV11-2 with TRBJ2-5, and TRBD1 may be the D gene, going by 5 matching bases. The bases are TGTGCCAGCAGCTTAGAAGGTCCTGGAACAGGTCAAGAGACCCAGTACTTC. Its protein product is CASSLEGPGTGQETQYF.